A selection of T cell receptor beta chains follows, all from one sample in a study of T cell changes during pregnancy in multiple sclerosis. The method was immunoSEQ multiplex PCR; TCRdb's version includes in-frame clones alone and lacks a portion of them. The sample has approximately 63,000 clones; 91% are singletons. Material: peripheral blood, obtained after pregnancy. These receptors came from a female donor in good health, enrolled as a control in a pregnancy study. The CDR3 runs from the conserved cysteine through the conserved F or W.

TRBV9,CASSVAPAGIDTQYF
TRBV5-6,CASSLLTGGLINSPLHF
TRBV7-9,CASSQIKDSSYEQYF
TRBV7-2,CASSFTATSYNEQFF
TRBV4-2,CASSQDGGAGNEQFF
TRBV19,CASSNTGTGANVLTF
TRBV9,CASSVEGLEETQYF
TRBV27,CASSLLGTTNEQFF
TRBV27,CASSPPGRVRGYTF
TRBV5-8,CASSGSRGTGELFF
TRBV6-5,CASTRDRPITYEQYF
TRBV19,CASRPTGAMNTEAFF
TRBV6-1,CASSTLASGQDTQYF
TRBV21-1,CASSKRTGRDQDF
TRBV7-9,CASSLEFAQGLGDEQFF
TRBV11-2,CASSLTSGGAWQETQYF
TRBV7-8,CASRLAYSTDTQYF
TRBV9,CASSMTGNSNQPQHF
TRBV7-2,CASSPQGAVATEAFF
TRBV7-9,CASSNAGSSEAFF
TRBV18,CASSPLRDTEAFF
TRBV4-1,CASSHDTGDNYGYTF
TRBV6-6,CASRLAGGLVETQYF
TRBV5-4,CASSLAGQGAIRQYF
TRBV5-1,CASSFAGLRTDTQYF
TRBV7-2,CASSWTMTGLTSGNTIYF
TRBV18,CASSPPTGGHGGYTF